The 4 T cell receptor beta chains presented below share a single source sample, sequenced in a study of CD8+ T cells in alopecia areata. It was with CD4, CD8alpha, NKG2D, NKG2ACE and other markers that pooled cutaneous lymph node cells were sorted. Sequencing used cDNA as its template, made by extracting RNA and reverse transcribing it. Assay used: immunoSEQ multiplex PCR; TCRdb lists only in-frame clones, some missing. In total the sample includes over 250,000 clones, none of them seen once. Specimen: CD4+ T cells sorted from a lymph node. These receptors all come from a C3H/HeJ mouse with alopecia areata. MHC haplotype of the mouse line: H2-k.

In regard to this clone: The gene names here belong to mouse. The read gets to within 4 residues of the CDR3 end, and the germline J gene fills in the rest. This chain joins TRBV5 and TRBJ2-1; 10 nucleotides align to TRBD1. The CDR3 spans 15 residues. The ends lost 4 bases at V and 6 bases at J; junction bases unmatched: 6. CDR1 is LGHNA and CDR2 is YNLKQL in the germline V gene (reference sequence). The CDR3 sequence is CASSRGTGVGAEQFF. The sequenced CDR3 bases are TGTGCCAGCAGCCGTGGGACAGGGGTGGGTGCT.

For this clone: Gene and germline names: mouse. The CDR3 is CASRQDGNYEQYF. The covered CDR3 bases are TGTGCCAGCAGACAGGACGGAAATTAT. V is TRBV5 and J is TRBJ2-7; the D gene is possibly TRBD1 (5 bases). Coverage ceases 4 residues before the CDR3 finishes, and the germline J gene fills in the end. Germline V lookup: CDR1 LGHNA, CDR2 YNLKQL (reference sequence). The CDR3 length is 13 residues.

In regard to this clone: Each gene name is a mouse one. The read is 3 residues too short to cover the CDR3 end, so that end is filled in from the germline J gene. This chain joins TRBV13-1 and TRBJ1-6, with 10 bases lining up with TRBD1. TRBJ1-6 is recorded as an ORF, its role being uncertain. V lost 5 bases to trimming and J lost 7 bases; unmatched junction nucleotides: 6. Germline CDR1 and CDR2: NSHNY and SYGAGN. The CDR3 contains 15 residues. The covered CDR3 bases are TGTGCCAGCAGCGCCGGGACAGGGGTCAATTCGCCC. Translated: CASSAGTGVNSP. The CDR3 in full is CASSAGTGVNSPLYF.

The sample holds a few counts of this clone. Each gene name is a mouse one. The sequenced fragment ends 4 residues before the CDR3 boundary, so the rest is inferred from the germline J gene. Other DNA sequences in the sample encode the same CDR3. The rearrangement joins TRBV13-1 to TRBJ1-1, with D possibly being TRBD1 (6 bases). Trimming stripped 0 bases from V and 0 bases from J, with 9 bases between. Germline V gives CDR1 NSHNY, CDR2 SYGAGN. This CDR3 is built from 15 residues. CDR3 DNA (partial): TGTGCCAGCAGTGATGGGGGACAACCAAACACA. Translated: CASSDGGQPNT. The complete CDR3 sequence is CASSDGGQPNTEVFF.